The 18 T cell receptor beta chains below all came from one sample that was sequenced in a study of cytomegalovirus exposure and HLA in healthy donors. Using immunoSEQ multiplex PCR, the repertoire was profiled, and TCRdb retains in-frame clones only, with some absent. The table records about 150,000 clones, about 91% of them present only once. The sample comprised PBMCs. The receptor set was obtained from a man aged 18 to 30 in good health and CMV-seropositive.

This chain joins TRBV6-6 and TRBJ2-7, with 7 bases matching TRBD1. Per germline, CDR1 MNHNY and CDR2 SVGAGI (reference sequence). The V gene end was trimmed by 6 bases and the J gene end by 2 bases; junction bases not matched to a gene: 7. The CDR3 covers 14 residues. The CDR3 is CASREGDSPYEQYF. In nucleotides, the CDR3 is TGTGCCAGCAGGGAAGGGGACAGCCCCTACGAGCAGTACTTC.

This clone is a singleton in its sample. The chain has TRBV5-1 and TRBJ2-5, with TRBD1 matching 7 bases. CDR1 and CDR2 (germline): SGHRS, YFSETQ. The CDR3 spans 12 residues. Germline trimming cut 6 bases from V and 5 bases from J; bases unmatched to any gene: 4. The CDR3 DNA reads TGCGCCAGCAACAGGGGTGGGGAGACCCAGTACTTC. This translates into CASNRGGETQYF.

The CDR3 nucleotides are TGTGCCAGCAGCTCTGACTTGGGCACTGAAGCTTTCTTT. It is translated as CASSSDLGTEAFF. The V gene is TRBV7-9, the J gene TRBJ1-1; D unclear. This CDR3 has 13 amino acids. Germline loops: CDR1 SEHNR, CDR2 FQNEAQ (reference sequence). V gave up 4 bases and J gave up 4 bases, with 10 bases separating them.

The genes are TRBV4-1 and TRBJ1-2; 10 bases agree with TRBD1. Per the germline V gene, CDR1 is MGHRA and CDR2 is YSYEKL. V shed 2 bases and J 2 bases; nucleotides not matched to a gene: 8. The CDR3 sequence is 17 residues long. DNA of the CDR3: TGCGCCAGCAGCCAACCACCCGGGACAGGGGAGAACTATGGCTACACCTTC. Protein sequence: CASSQPPGTGENYGYTF.

The chain couples TRBV5-1 to TRBJ1-4; 7 bases are a match to TRBD1. CDR3 size: 15 residues. The ends lost 2 bases at V and 4 bases at J; junction bases unmatched: 5. In germline, CDR1 is SGHRS, CDR2 YFSETQ. DNA of the CDR3: TGCGCCAGCAGCTTATTACAGGGGCATAATGAAAAACTGTTTTTT. This translates into CASSLLQGHNEKLFF.

The rearrangement uses TRBV28 and TRBJ1-1; no firm D call. The CDR3 extends over 14 amino acids. Germline CDR1 and CDR2: MDHEN and SYDVKM. V was trimmed by 4 bases and J by 7 bases, leaving 16 bases between them. CDR3 coding DNA: TGTGCCAGCAGTTCGAGGACTGGACGGGGTGAAGCTTTCTTT. Protein: CASSSRTGRGEAFF.

The CDR3 loop reads CASSLGKPLEGYTF. CDR3 sequence (DNA): TGTGCCAGCAGCTTAGGAAAGCCCCTAGAGGGCTACACCTTC. This chain connects TRBV7-9 to TRBJ1-2; no reliable D call. The CDR3 runs 14 residues. Trimming cost V 1 base and J 8 bases, with 14 bases left between them. Germline CDR1 reads SEHNR; CDR2 reads FQNEAQ (reference sequence).

The chain uses TRBV5-1 and TRBJ2-7, with TRBD1 identical over 9 bases. The CDR3 has 15 residues. Germline CDR1 is SGHRS and CDR2 is YFSETQ. Losses at the gene ends were 4 bases for V and 5 bases for J; bases not matched to a gene: 10. CDR3 residues: CASSLGTGISHEQYF. Written as DNA, the CDR3 is TGCGCCAGCAGCCTAGGGACAGGGATTTCCCACGAGCAGTACTTC. The full variable domain, completed using reference TRBV5-1 and TRBJ2-7, is KAGVTQTPRYLIKTRGQQVTLSCSPISGHRSVSWYQQTPGQGLQFLFEYFSETQRNKGNFPGRFSGRQFSNSRSEMNVSTLELGDSALYLCASSLGTGISHEQYFGPGTRLTVT.

This clone was seen a single time. This rearrangement joins TRBV4-1 to TRBJ2-5, with 12 bases identical to TRBD2. The CDR3 runs to 18 residues. V gave up 1 base and J gave up 5 bases; unmatched junction bases: 11. Germline loops: CDR1 MGHRA, CDR2 YSYEKL. The CDR3 sequence: CASSQARGASGRAETQYF. The CDR3 DNA follows: TGCGCCAGCAGCCAAGCCCGGGGGGCTAGCGGGAGGGCCGAGACCCAGTACTTC.

This sequence joins TRBV5-6 and TRBJ2-7; weak D call: TRBD1 (5 bases). The ends were cut back, 6 bases at V and 1 base at J, with 17 bases in the middle. The CDR3 sequence is 15 residues long. Germline V gives CDR1 SGHDT, CDR2 YYEEEE. The CDR3 protein is CASTRTLRGSYEQYF. CDR3 DNA: TGTGCCAGCACCCGGACATTAAGGGGTTCCTACGAGCAGTACTTC.

The J gene is TRBJ2-7, the V gene TRBV7-9, with 7 bases identical to TRBD2. The CDR3 is made up of 15 amino acids. V lost 7 bases to trimming and J lost 2 bases; unmatched junction nucleotides: 11. The V gene's germline CDR1 is SEHNR and CDR2 FQNEAQ (reference sequence). CDR3 in amino acids: CASILAGEKPYEQYF. The CDR3 bases are TGTGCCAGCATCCTTGCGGGGGAGAAACCCTACGAGCAGTACTTC.

The V and J genes are TRBV6-6 and TRBJ1-1, with 7 bases that match TRBD1. The trim removed 0 bases at V and 6 bases at J, leaving 4 bases unmatched. This CDR3 region has 14 residues. CDR1 and CDR2 from the germline V gene are MNHNY and SVGAGI (reference sequence). The CDR3 region has the DNA TGTGCCAGCAGTTACTCGAGGGGGCAAGCTGAAGCTTTCTTT. This translates into CASSYSRGQAEAFF.

The rearrangement uses TRBV15 and TRBJ2-1; the match to TRBD1 covers 9 bases. CDR1 and CDR2 from the germline V gene are LNHNV and YYDKDF (reference sequence). This CDR3 is built from 15 residues. The J segment lost 4 bases and the V segment lost 8 bases, leaving 9 bases of the junction unmatched. The CDR3 nucleotides are TGTGCCACCCGAGTCGGGACAGGGACATACAATGAGCAGTTCTTC. Amino acids: CATRVGTGTYNEQFF. The whole variable domain, remainder taken from reference TRBV15 and TRBJ2-1, is DAMVIQNPRYQVTQFGKPVTLSCSQTLNHNVMYWYQQKSSQAPKLLFHYYDKDFNNEADTPDNFQSRRPNTSFCFLDIRSPGLGDTAMYLCATRVGTGTYNEQFFGPGTRLTVL.

V usage is TRBV19 and J usage is TRBJ2-4; TRBD2 matches 10 bases. Trimming removed 5 bases from V and 0 bases from J; junction bases left unmatched: 7. The CDR3 sequence is 17 residues long. Per the germline V gene, CDR1 is LNHDA and CDR2 is SQIVND (reference sequence). CDR3 sequence reads: CASSVEREGLAKNIQYF. The CDR3 DNA is TGTGCCAGTAGTGTGGAGCGGGAGGGGCTAGCCAAAAACATTCAGTACTTC. The whole variable domain, remainder taken from reference TRBV19 and TRBJ2-4, is DGGITQSPKYLFRKEGQNVTLSCEQNLNHDAMYWYRQDPGQGLRLIYYSQIVNDFQKGDIAEGYSVSREKKESFPLTVTSAQKNPTAFYLCASSVEREGLAKNIQYFGAGTRLSVL.

The chain has TRBV2 and TRBJ2-1; D might be TRBD1 (6 bases). Trimming stripped 10 bases from V and 2 bases from J, with 12 bases between. The CDR3 has 13 amino acids. The germline CDR1 and CDR2 sequences are SNHLY and FYNNEI. In DNA form, the CDR3 reads TGTGCCACTTACAGGGCCACCTACAATGAGCAGTTCTTC. It translates to CATYRATYNEQFF.

The V gene is TRBV19, the J gene TRBJ1-5; TRBD1 agrees at 11 bases. This CDR3 is built from 15 residues. V was clipped by 9 bases and J by 5 bases; unmatched bases: 9. The V gene's germline CDR1 is LNHDA and CDR2 SQIVND (reference sequence). The CDR3 is CASCRDRGVHQPQHF. The CDR3 DNA follows: TGTGCCAGCTGCCGGGACAGGGGGGTCCATCAGCCCCAGCATTTT.

This chain links TRBV2 with TRBJ1-2; possible D gene TRBD1, 6 bases. The germline V and J ends were trimmed by 2 bases and 6 bases, with 13 bases remaining between them. Looked up from germline, CDR1 is SNHLY and CDR2 is FYNNEI. The CDR3 has 14 residues. This CDR3 reads CASSEFGGIHGYTF. In nucleotides, the CDR3 is TGTGCCAGCAGTGAATTTGGGGGCATCCATGGCTACACCTTC.

The CDR3 DNA is TGTGCCAGCACCGACGACAGTAGGGGCTACACCTTC. It codes for CASTDDSRGYTF. This sequence joins TRBV2 and TRBJ1-2, with TRBD1 as a possible D gene (5 bases). The CDR3 sequence is 12 residues long. V gave up 7 bases and J gave up 8 bases, with 14 bases separating them. From germline, CDR1 is SNHLY and CDR2 FYNNEI.